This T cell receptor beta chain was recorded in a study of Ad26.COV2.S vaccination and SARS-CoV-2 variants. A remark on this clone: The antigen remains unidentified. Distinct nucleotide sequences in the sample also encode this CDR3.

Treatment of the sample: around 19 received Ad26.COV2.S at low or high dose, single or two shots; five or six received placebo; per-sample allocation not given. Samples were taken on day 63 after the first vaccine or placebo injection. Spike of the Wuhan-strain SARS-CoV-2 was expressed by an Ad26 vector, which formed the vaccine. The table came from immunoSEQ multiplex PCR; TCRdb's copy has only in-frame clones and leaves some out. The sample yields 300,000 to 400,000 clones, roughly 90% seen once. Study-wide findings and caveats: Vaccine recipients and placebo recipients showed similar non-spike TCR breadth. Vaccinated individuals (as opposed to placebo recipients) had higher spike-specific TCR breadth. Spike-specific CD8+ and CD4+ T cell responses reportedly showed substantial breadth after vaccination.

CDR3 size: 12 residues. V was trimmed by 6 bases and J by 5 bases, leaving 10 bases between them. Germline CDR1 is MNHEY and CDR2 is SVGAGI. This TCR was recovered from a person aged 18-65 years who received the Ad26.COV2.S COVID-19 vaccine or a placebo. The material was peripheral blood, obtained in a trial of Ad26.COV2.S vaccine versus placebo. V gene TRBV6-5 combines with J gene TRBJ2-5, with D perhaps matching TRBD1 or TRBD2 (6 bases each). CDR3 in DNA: TGTGCCAGCAGGGGGGGCCGGGAGACCCAGTACTTC. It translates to CASRGGRETQYF.